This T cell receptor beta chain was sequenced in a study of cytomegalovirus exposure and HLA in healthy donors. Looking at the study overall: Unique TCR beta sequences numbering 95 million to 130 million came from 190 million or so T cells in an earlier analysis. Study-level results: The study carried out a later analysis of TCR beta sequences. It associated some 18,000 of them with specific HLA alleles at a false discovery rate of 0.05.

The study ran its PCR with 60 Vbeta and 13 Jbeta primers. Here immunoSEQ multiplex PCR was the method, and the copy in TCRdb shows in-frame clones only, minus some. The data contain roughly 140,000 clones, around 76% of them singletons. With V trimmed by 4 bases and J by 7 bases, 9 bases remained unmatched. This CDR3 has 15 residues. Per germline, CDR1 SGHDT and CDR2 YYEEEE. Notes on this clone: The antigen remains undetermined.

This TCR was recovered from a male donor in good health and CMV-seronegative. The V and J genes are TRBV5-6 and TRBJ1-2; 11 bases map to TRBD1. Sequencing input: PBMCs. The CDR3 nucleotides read TGTGCCAGCAGCCAAAGGACAGGGGGCGCGACTGGCTACACCTTC. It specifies CASSQRTGGATGYTF.